This record concerns one T cell receptor beta chain sequence. Those enrolled in Seattle joined during active infection and were followed longitudinally afterward. This record comes from a study of blood T cell repertoires in COVID-19. Study at large: The United States, Italy and Spain supplied acute and convalescent COVID-19 samples. PBMCs, B-cell-depleted T cells, or T cells provided the cDNA or gDNA that made up the material.

CDR1 is SGHAT, CDR2 FQNNGV, per germline. This CDR3 comprises 15 residues. Trimming took off 0 bases at V and 1 base at J, with 8 bases between the two ends. Original data processing: Estimates of nucleated cell counts were drawn from the amplification of reference gene primers. Clones were read by immunoSEQ multiplex PCR, and TCRdb kept only the in-frame ones, dropping some. The V and J calls and clone size come from that table; D and trimming were worked out from the DNA. The sample has 130,000 or so clones, approximately 90% seen once. The TCR comes from a human donor with COVID-19, enrolled during active disease. The donor label of this sample is uncertain. The sample was peripheral blood. This chain links TRBV11-2 with TRBJ2-3, with D possibly matching TRBD2 (6 bases). The CDR3 nucleotides are TGTGCCAGCAGCTTAGATGGAGGGGGCACAGATACGCAGTATTTT. Translated: CASSLDGGGTDTQYF.